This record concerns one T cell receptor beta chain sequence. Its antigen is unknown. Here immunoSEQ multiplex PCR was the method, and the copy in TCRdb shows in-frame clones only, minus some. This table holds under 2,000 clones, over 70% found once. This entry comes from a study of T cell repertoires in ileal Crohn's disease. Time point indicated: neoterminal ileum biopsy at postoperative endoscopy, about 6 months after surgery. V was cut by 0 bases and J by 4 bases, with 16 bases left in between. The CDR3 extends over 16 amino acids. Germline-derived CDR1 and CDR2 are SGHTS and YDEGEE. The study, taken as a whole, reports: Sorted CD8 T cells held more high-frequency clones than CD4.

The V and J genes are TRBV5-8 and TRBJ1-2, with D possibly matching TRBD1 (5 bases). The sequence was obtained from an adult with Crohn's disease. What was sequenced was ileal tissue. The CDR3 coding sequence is TGTGCCAGCAGCTTGGAGCAGGACACGGCCTTCTATGGCTACACCTTC. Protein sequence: CASSLEQDTAFYGYTF.